This entry features one T cell receptor (beta chain) sequence. The antigen remains unidentified. This specimen belongs to a study of OX40 agonist ivuxolimab in advanced cancers. Using immunoSEQ multiplex PCR, the repertoire was profiled, and TCRdb retains in-frame clones only, with some absent. The sample holds 54,000 or so clones, 84% seen once. The CDR3 has 13 residues. The germline gives CDR1 SNHLY, CDR2 FYNNEI. Trimming shortened V by 3 bases and J by 6 bases, and 11 bases separated the two germline ends. Findings of the study overall: Among T cells, CD8+ cells averaged more expanded clones than CD4+ cells. Within 6 weeks, CD4+ and CD8+ blood T cells expanded clonally at 0.1 to 3.0 mg/kg. Antigen specificity of clonally expanded peripheral T cells was not established. Low clonal expansion, among the lowest seen, marked partial responders at 0.1-3.0 mg/kg.

The source material was CD4+ or CD8+ T cells sorted from blood, sampled in a trial of the OX40 agonist ivuxolimab. This TCR was sampled from an adult with an advanced solid tumor such as melanoma, head and neck, liver or kidney cancer. V gene TRBV2 combines with J gene TRBJ1-2; D not resolved. Here the CDR3 reads CASSERRKDGYTF. The DNA for the CDR3 is TGTGCCAGCAGTGAGCGACGAAAGGATGGCTACACCTTC.